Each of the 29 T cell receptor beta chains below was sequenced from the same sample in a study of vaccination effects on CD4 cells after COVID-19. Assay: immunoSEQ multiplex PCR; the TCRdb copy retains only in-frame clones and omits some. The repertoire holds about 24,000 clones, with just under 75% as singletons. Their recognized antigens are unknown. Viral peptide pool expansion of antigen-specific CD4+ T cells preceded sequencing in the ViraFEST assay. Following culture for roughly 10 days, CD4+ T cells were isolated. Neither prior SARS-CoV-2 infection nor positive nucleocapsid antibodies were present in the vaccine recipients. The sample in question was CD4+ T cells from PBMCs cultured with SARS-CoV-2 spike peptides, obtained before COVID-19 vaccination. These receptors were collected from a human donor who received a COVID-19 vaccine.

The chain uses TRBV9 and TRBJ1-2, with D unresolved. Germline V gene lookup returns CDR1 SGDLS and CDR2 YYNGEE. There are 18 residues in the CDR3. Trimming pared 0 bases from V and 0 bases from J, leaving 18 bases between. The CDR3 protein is CASSVDVRAHTANYGYTF. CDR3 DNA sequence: TGTGCCAGCAGCGTAGATGTTCGAGCGCACACAGCTAACTATGGCTACACCTTC.

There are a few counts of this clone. The CDR3 nucleotides are TGCGCCAGCAGCTCGACAGGGTTCTACGAGCAGTACTTC. This encodes CASSSTGFYEQYF. The chain uses TRBV5-1 and TRBJ2-7, with 7 bases aligning to TRBD1. CDR3 length: 13 residues. Per the germline V gene, CDR1 is SGHRS and CDR2 is YFSETQ. Unmatched junction bases numbered 3, after V lost 3 bases and J lost 3 bases.

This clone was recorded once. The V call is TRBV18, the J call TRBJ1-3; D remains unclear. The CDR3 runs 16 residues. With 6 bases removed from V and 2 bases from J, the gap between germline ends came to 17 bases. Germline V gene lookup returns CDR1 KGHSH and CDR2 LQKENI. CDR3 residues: CASSNTQDLPGNTIYF. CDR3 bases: TGTGCCAGCTCCAACACGCAGGACCTCCCTGGAAACACCATATATTTT.

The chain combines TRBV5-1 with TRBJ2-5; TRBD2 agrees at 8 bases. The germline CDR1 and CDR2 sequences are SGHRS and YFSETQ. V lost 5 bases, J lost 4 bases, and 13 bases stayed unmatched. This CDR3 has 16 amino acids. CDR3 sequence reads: CASSGGNGGASETQYF. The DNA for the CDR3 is TGCGCCAGCAGTGGGGGTAACGGGGGGGCCTCAGAGACCCAGTACTTC.

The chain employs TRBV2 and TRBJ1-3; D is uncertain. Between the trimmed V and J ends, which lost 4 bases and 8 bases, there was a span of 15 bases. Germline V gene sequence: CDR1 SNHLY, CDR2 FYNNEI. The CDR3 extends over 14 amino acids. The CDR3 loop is CASSVEVESHTIYF. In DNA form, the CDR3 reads TGTGCCAGCAGTGTAGAGGTTGAATCACACACCATATATTTT.

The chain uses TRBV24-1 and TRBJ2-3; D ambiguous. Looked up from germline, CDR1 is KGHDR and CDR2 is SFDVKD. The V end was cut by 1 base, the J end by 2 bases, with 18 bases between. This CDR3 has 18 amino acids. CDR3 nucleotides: TGTGCCACCAGTGATTTAGGCGGCGATCTCCGAAACACAGATACGCAGTATTTT. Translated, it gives CATSDLGGDLRNTDTQYF.

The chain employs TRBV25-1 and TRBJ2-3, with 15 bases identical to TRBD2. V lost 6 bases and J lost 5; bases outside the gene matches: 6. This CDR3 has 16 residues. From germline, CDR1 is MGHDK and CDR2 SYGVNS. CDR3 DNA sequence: TGTGCCAGCAGAGTGGGGACTAGCGGGAGGCTAGATACGCAGTATTTT. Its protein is CASRVGTSGRLDTQYF.

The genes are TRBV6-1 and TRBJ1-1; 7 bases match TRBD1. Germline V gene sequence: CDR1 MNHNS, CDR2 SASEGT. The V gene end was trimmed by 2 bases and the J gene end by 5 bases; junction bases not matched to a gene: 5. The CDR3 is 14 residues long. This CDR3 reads CASSEQGGSTEAFF. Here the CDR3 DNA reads TGTGCCAGCAGTGAACAGGGGGGATCAACTGAAGCTTTCTTT.

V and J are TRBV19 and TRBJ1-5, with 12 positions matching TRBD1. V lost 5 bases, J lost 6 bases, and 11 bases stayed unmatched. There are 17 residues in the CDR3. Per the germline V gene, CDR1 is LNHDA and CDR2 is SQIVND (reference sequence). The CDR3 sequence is CASSSGTGGGGGQPQHF. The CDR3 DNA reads TGTGCCAGTAGTTCCGGGACAGGGGGCGGTGGGGGTCAGCCCCAGCATTTT.

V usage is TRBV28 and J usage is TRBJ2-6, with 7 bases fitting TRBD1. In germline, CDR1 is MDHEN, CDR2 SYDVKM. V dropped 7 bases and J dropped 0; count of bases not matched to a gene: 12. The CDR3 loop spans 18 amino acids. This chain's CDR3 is CASTEFRGLNSGANVLTF. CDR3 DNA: TGTGCCAGCACCGAATTCAGGGGGTTGAACTCTGGGGCCAACGTCCTGACTTTC.

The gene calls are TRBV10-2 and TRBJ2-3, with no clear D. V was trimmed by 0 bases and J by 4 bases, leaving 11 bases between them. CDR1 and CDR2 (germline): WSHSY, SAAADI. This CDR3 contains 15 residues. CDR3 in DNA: TGCGCCAGCAGTGAGTCGGGTGCCGCCCCAGATACGCAGTATTTT. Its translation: CASSESGAAPDTQYF.

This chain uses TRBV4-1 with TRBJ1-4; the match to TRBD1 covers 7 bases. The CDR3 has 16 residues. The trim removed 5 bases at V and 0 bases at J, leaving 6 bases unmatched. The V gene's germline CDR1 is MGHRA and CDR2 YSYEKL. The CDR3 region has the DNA TGCGCCAGCAGCGTAACAGGGGACTCAACTAATGAAAAACTGTTTTTT. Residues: CASSVTGDSTNEKLFF.

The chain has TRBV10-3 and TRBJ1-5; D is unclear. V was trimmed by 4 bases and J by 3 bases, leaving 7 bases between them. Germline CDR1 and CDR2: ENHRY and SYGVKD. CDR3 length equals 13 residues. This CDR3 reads CAISGGDNQPQHF. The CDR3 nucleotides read TGTGCCATCAGTGGTGGGGACAATCAGCCCCAGCATTTT.

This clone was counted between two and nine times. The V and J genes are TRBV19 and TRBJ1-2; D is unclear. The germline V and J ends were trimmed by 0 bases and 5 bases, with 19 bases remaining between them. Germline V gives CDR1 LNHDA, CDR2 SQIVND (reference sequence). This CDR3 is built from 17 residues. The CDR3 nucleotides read TGTGCCAGTAGTATAGATGTCCGAGACGGACTTACATATGGCTACACCTTC. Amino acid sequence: CASSIDVRDGLTYGYTF.

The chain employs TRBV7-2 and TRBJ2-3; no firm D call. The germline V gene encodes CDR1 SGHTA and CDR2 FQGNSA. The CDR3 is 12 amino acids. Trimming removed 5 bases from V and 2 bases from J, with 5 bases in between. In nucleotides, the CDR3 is TGTGCCAGCAGCCACTACACAGATACGCAGTATTTT. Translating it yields CASSHYTDTQYF.

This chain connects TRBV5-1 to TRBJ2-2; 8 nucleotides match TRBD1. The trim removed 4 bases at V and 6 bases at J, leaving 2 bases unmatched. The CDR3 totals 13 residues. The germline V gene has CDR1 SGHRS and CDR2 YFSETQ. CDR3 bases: TGCGCCAGCAGCGTACAGGGGGCCGGGGAGCTGTTTTTT. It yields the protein CASSVQGAGELFF.

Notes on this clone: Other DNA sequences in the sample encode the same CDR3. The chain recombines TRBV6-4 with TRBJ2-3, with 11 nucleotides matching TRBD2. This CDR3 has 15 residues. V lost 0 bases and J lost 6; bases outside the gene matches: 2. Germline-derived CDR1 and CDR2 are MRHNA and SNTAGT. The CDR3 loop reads CASSDSSGGADTQYF. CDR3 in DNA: TGTGCCAGCAGTGACTCTAGCGGGGGGGCCGATACGCAGTATTTT.

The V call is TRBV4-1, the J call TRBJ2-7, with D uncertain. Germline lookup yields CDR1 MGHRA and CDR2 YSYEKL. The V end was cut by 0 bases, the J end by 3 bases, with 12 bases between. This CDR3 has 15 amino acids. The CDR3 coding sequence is TGCGCCAGCAGCCAAGAATCTTCGGCACTCTACGAGCAGTACTTC. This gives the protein CASSQESSALYEQYF.

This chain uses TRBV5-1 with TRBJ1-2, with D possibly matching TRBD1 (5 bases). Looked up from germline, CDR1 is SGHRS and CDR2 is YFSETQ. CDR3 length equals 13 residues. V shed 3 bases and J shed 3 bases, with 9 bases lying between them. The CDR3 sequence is CASSYQGDYGYTF. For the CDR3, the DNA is TGCGCCAGCAGCTACCAGGGCGACTATGGCTACACCTTC. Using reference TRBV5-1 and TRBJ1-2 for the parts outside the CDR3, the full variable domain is KAGVTQTPRYLIKTRGQQVTLSCSPISGHRSVSWYQQTPGQGLQFLFEYFSETQRNKGNFPGRFSGRQFSNSRSEMNVSTLELGDSALYLCASSYQGDYGYTFGSGTRLTVV.

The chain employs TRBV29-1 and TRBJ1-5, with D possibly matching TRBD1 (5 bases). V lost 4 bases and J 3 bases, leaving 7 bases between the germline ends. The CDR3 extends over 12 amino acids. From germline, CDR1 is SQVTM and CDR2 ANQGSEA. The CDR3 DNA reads TGCAGCGTTGGAGGGGACAATCAGCCCCAGCATTTT. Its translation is CSVGGDNQPQHF.

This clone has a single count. The DNA of the CDR3 is TGCGCCAGCTCACAACAGGGGGACACCGGGGAGCTGTTTTTT. Translation gives CASSQQGDTGELFF. This sequence joins TRBV5-1 and TRBJ2-2; TRBD1 matches 8 bases. J lost 3 bases, V lost 7 bases, and 5 bases had no gene match. Germline V CDR1 and CDR2: SGHRS, YFSETQ. The CDR3 runs 14 residues.

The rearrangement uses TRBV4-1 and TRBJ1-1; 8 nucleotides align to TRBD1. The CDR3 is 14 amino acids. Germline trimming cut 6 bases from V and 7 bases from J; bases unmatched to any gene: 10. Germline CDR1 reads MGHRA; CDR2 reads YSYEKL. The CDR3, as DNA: TGCGCCAGCAGGCCCCTTCAGGGGGCCGGTGAAGCTTTCTTT. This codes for CASRPLQGAGEAFF.

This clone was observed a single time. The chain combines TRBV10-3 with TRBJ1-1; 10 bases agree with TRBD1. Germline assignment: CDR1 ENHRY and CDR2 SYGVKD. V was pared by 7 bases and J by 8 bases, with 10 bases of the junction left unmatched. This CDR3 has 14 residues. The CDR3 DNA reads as TGTGCCATCAAAATAGACAGGGGGCCAGGAGAAGCTTTCTTT. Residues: CAIKIDRGPGEAFF.

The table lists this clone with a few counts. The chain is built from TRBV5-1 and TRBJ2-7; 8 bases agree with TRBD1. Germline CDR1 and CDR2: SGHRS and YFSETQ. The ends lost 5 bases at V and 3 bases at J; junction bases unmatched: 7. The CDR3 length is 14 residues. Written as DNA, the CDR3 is TGCGCCAGCAGTTGGACAGGGTCGGGCTACGAGCAGTACTTC. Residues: CASSWTGSGYEQYF.

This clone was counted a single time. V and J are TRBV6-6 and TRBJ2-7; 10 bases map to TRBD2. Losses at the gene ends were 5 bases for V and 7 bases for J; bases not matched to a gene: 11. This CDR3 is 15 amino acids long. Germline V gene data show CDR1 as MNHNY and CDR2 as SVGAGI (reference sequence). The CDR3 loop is CASSLLAGSGGEQYF. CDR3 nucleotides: TGTGCCAGCAGTCTACTAGCGGGGAGTGGGGGTGAGCAGTACTTC.

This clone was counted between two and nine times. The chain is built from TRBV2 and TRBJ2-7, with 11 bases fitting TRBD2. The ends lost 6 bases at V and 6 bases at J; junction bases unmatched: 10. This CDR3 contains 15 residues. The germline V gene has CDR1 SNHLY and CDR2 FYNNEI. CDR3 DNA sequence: TGTGCCAGCAGCTACACTAGCGGGAGTCGATCCGAGCAGTACTTC. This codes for CASSYTSGSRSEQYF.

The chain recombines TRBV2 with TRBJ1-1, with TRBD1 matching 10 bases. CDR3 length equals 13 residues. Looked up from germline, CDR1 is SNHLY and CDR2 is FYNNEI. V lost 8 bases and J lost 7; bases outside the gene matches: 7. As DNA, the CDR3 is TGTGCCAGCGGGGACAGGGGAACAAGTGAAGCTTTCTTT. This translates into CASGDRGTSEAFF.

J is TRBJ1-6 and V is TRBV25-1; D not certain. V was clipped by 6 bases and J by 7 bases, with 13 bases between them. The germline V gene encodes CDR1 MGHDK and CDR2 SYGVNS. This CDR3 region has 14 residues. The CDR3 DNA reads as TGTGCCAGCAGGCACTTCCCGGAGAATTCACCCCTCCACTTT. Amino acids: CASRHFPENSPLHF.

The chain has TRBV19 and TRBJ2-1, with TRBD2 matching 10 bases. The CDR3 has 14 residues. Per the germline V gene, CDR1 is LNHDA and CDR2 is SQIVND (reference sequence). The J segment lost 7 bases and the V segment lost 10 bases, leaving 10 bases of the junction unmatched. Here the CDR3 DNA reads TGTGCCACCACGCCTACTAGCGGGAATAATGAGCAGTTCTTC. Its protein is CATTPTSGNNEQFF.